The clone carrying this T cell receptor (beta chain) was counted a few times. Its antigen is currently unknown. Every isolated RNA sample was fully reverse transcribed, so sequencing captured expressed TCRB transcripts. TCRdb's copy holds only in-frame clones and misses some; the assay was immunoSEQ multiplex PCR. The data hold over 600,000 clones, with 9.5% to 15% observed a single time. The sample belongs to a study of beta chain features in type 1 diabetes. Study-wide points: Insertions were fewer and deletions more numerous at VDJ junctions in type 1 diabetes patients. TCRB CDR3s from Type 1 diabetes patients were moderately but significantly shorter in all four CD4+ subsets.

Based on CD45RO/CCR7/CD25/CD127/CD95/CD27, CD4+ regulatory, stem cell-like memory, naive and central memory cells were sorted. CDR1 and CDR2 from the germline V gene are SGHDT and YYEEEE. The CDR3 is made up of 15 amino acids. V lost 1 base and J lost 2, with 9 bases in between. The V call is TRBV5-6, the J call TRBJ2-2; unclear D gene. Sequencing was done on a sample of naive CD4+ T cells from blood. This TCR derives from a man under 40 with type 1 diabetes. CDR3: CASSLSLKNTGELFF. The CDR3, as DNA: TGTGCCAGCAGCTTGTCACTTAAAAACACCGGGGAGCTGTTTTTT.